Listed below are T cell receptor beta chains from one sample, sequenced in a study of beta chain features in type 1 diabetes. Using immunoSEQ multiplex PCR, the repertoire was profiled, and TCRdb retains in-frame clones only, with some absent. The repertoire holds over 20,000 clones, 50% to 70% seen once, with under 0.45% in the top ten. What was sequenced was stem cell memory CD4+ T cells from blood. Receptors were obtained from a man in his late teens or twenties with type 1 diabetes. Each CDR3 is given with its conserved first and last residue. The order of the fields is D gene, V gene, J gene, clone size, CDR3 DNA, CDR3 protein. D genes are given only for firm matches. For some rows the clone size is stated as once, few or many, or as a class when expanded; others skip it.

NA,TRBV6-1,TRBJ2-7,NA,TGTGCCAGCAGTGAGGGGCCAGGAGCCTACGAGCAGTACTTC,CASSEGPGAYEQYF
TRBD2,TRBV5-1,TRBJ2-1,NA,TGCGCCAGCAGCTTCTGGACTAGCGGGAAGTACAATGAGCAGTTCTTC,CASSFWTSGKYNEQFF
NA,TRBV10-3,TRBJ2-2,few,TGTGCCATCAGGGACAAGGGGGACACCGGGGAGCTGTTTTTT,CAIRDKGDTGELFF
TRBD2,TRBV5-4,TRBJ2-1,NA,TGTGCCAGCAGCTTGGTTCTGCGGGAGGACAATGAGCAGTTCTTC,CASSLVLREDNEQFF
NA,TRBV10-2,TRBJ2-1,NA,TGCGCCAGCAGCGGGAGTAGATCCTACAATGAGCAGTTCTTC,CASSGSRSYNEQFF
NA,TRBV15,TRBJ2-3,NA,TGTGCCACCAGCAGAGGGGACCTGCACGGGGGGCATGGAGATACGCAGTATTTT,CATSRGDLHGGHGDTQYF
NA,TRBV29-1,TRBJ2-5,few,TGCAGCGTTGACAGGGGTGCGAAAGAGACCCAGTACTTC,CSVDRGAKETQYF
NA,TRBV7-2,TRBJ1-1,NA,TGTGCCAGCAGCTTGATGACTAGGTTTACTCAAGCTTCTACTGAAGCTTTCTTT,CASSLMTRFTQASTEAFF
TRBD1,TRBV2,TRBJ2-1,few,TGTGCCAGCAGTGAAGCGTACAGGGGCAATGAGCAGTTCTTC,CASSEAYRGNEQFF
TRBD2,TRBV14,TRBJ2-3,NA,TGTGCCAGCAGCCAAGATCCTAGCGGGTACACTAGCACAGATACGCAGTATTTT,CASSQDPSGYTSTDTQYF
NA,TRBV5-1,TRBJ1-4,NA,TGCGCCAGCAGCTTGGTCTTAGGGGAAGGTGAAAAACTGTTTTTT,CASSLVLGEGEKLFF
TRBD1,TRBV7-9,TRBJ2-1,NA,TGTGCCAGCACCACAGGACAGGGGGCGAATGAGCAGTTCTTC,CASTTGQGANEQFF
TRBD1,TRBV14,TRBJ1-1,NA,TGTGCCAGCACCCGGGACAGGGGGTTAACTGAAGCTTTCTTT,CASTRDRGLTEAFF
TRBD2,TRBV29-1,TRBJ2-5,NA,TGCAGCGTTGGGCTAGCGGGGGGCCGAGAGACCCAGTACTTC,CSVGLAGGRETQYF
NA,TRBV7-8,TRBJ1-1,NA,TGTGCCAGCAGCTTAACTATTGAGGGAGGCGACACTGAAGCTTTCTTT,CASSLTIEGGDTEAFF
TRBD1,TRBV23-1,TRBJ2-3,NA,TGCGCCAGCAGTCCCGCCGCGCGAGACGTGCCGGGACAGGGGGAAGATACGCAGTATTTT,CASSPAARDVPGQGEDTQYF
TRBD1,TRBV27,TRBJ2-7,NA,TGTGCCAGCAGCAGGGACAGGATCTACGAGCAGTACTTC,CASSRDRIYEQYF
TRBD1,TRBV6-1,TRBJ2-5,NA,TGTGCCAGCAGTGAACTCAGGGGGCAGGGGGAGACCCAGTACTTC,CASSELRGQGETQYF
NA,TRBV5-1,TRBJ1-3,NA,TGCGCCAGCAGCTTGTCCTATTCGGGAAACACCATATATTTT,CASSLSYSGNTIYF
NA,TRBV19,TRBJ1-3,NA,TGTGCCAGTAGGTACAGGCCTGGAAACACCATATATTTT,CASRYRPGNTIYF
NA,TRBV30,TRBJ1-2,once,TGTGCCTGGAGTGTAATCCGATCGTGGAGCCGGAGCTATGGCTACACCTTC,CAWSVIRSWSRSYGYTF
NA,TRBV5-4,TRBJ1-2,few,TGTGCCAGCAGCCTCTACCAGACAGGTAGCTATGGCTACACCTTC,CASSLYQTGSYGYTF
NA,TRBV11-2,TRBJ1-1,once,TGTGCCAGCAGCTCGCCAGGGAACACTGAAGCTTTCTTT,CASSSPGNTEAFF
NA,TRBV11-2,TRBJ2-5,NA,TGTGCCAGCAGCTTCTACGGAGAGACCCAGTACTTC,CASSFYGETQYF
NA,TRBV14,TRBJ2-7,NA,TGTGCCAGCAGCCAAGTTAACAGCTACGAGCAGTACTTC,CASSQVNSYEQYF
NA,TRBV29-1,TRBJ2-4,NA,TGCAGCGTGGCGGGGCCCAGCTTAGCCAAAAACATTCAGTACTTC,CSVAGPSLAKNIQYF
TRBD2,TRBV10-2,TRBJ2-5,NA,TGCGCCAGCAGTACGACTAGCTTCTTGGAGACCCAGTACTTC,CASSTTSFLETQYF